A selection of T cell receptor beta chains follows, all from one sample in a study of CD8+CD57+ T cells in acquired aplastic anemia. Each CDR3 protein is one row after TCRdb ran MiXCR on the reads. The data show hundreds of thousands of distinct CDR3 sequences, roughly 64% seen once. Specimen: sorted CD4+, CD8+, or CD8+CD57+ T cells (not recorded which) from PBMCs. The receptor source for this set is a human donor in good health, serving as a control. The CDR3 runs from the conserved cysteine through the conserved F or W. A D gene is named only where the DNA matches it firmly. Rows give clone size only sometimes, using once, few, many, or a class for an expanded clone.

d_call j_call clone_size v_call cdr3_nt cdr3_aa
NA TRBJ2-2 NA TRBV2 TGTGCCAGCAGTATAGACAGGGGAGGGCACGGGGAGCTGTTTTTT CASSIDRGGHGELFF
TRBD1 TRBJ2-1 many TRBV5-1 TGCGCCAGCAGCTTGGCCGAGGGGACAGGTTACAATGAGCAGTTCTTC CASSLAEGTGYNEQFF
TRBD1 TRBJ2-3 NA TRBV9 TGTGCCAGCAACTCACAGGGGGCAGATACGCAGTATTTT CASNSQGADTQYF
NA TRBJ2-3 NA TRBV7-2 TGTGCCAGCACCAGCAGAGCGGAGGTGCCGTACTTCCGGTATTTT CASTSRAEVPYFRYF
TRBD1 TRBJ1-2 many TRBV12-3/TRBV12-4 TGTGCCAGCAGTTTACTTCGACAGGGGAATGGCTACACCTTC CASSLLRQGNGYTF
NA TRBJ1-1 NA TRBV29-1 TGCAGCGTTGGTGGGGTCCCGAAGAGTGAAGCTTTCTTC CSVGGVPKSEAFF
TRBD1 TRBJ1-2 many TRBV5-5 TGTGCCAGCAGCCTCCGGGCAGGGGGCGATGGCTACACCTTC CASSLRAGGDGYTF
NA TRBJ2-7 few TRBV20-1 TGCAGTGCCCGCCCCTCGACAAAAATGGGCTACGAGCAGTACTTC CSARPSTKMGYEQYF
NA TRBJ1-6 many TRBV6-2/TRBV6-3 TGTGCCAGCAGTTCCGATTCACCCCTCCACTTT CASSSDSPLHF
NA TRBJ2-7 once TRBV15 TGTGCCACCAGCAGTCACATCCTCACCCACCAGCAGCACTTC CATSSHILTHQQHF
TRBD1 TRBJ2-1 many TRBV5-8 TGTGCCAGCAGCTCACAGGGGGGTTTCTACAATGAGCAGTTCTTC CASSSQGGFYNEQFF
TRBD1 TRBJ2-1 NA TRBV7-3 TGTGCCAGCAGCCCAGGGACAGGGGCGGAGCAGTTCTTC CASSPGTGAEQFF
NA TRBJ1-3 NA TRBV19 TGTGCCAGTAGATATGGCGGTACCTCCTTTGGATACACCTTCTATTTT CASRYGGTSFGYTFYF
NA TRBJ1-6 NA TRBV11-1 TGTGCCAGCAGCCCCGGGCAGGGGCATTCACCCCTCCACTTT CASSPGQGHSPLHF
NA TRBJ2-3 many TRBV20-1 TGCAGTGCTAACTATATTATGCAGGGACAAGGAACAGATACGCAGTATTTT CSANYIMQGQGTDTQYF
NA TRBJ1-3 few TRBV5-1 TGCGCCAGCAGCTTGGCGGGGGGTACTGGAAGCACCATATATTTT CASSLAGGTGSTIYF
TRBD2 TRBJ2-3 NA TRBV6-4 TGTGCCAGCAGTCCGCAGCGGGGACGCACAGATACGCAGTATTTT CASSPQRGRTDTQYF
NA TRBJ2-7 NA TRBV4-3 TGCGCCAGCAGCCAAGAGAATCGCTACGAGCAGTACTTC CASSQENRYEQYF
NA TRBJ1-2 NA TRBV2 TGTGCCAGCACTCGTTCCAGACGAGACTACACCTTC CASTRSRRDYTF
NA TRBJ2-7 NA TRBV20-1 TGCAGTGCTATCAGGGGGGGGCTGACCATCTACGAGCAGTACTTC CSAIRGGLTIYEQYF
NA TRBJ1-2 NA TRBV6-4 TGTGCCAGCAGTGACACGCCAACCGACAGTAGCGGCTACACCTTC CASSDTPTDSSGYTF
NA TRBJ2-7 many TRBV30 TGTGCCTGGAGGGGGAGCGGGGAGCAGTACTTC CAWRGSGEQYF
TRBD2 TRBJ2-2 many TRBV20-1 TGCAGTGCTCGGACGGGGGGGGCGCATACCGGGGAGCTGTTTTTT CSARTGGAHTGELFF
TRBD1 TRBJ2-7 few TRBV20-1 TGCAGTGCTAGAGATCGGACAGGGCGATCCTACGAGCAGTACTTC CSARDRTGRSYEQYF
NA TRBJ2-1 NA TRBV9 TGTGCCAGCAGCGCAAGGAGTGGTGGAACACATGAAGTCTTC CASSARSGGTHEVF
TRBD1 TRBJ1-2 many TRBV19 TGTGCCAGTAGTATTAATGCAGGGGGCTACGGCTACACCTTC CASSINAGGYGYTF
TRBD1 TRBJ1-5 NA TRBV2 TGTGCCAGCGAGCAGGGGGTTAATCAGCCCCAGCATTTT CASEQGVNQPQHF
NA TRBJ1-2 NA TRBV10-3 TGTGCCAACAGTGAGGCGAGGGATGGCTACACCTTC CANSEARDGYTF
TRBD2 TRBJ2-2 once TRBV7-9 TGTGCCAGTTCAGCGGGGGCTACCGGGGAGCTGTTTTTT CASSAGATGELFF
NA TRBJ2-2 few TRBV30 TGTGCCTGGAGTGTGCGGAGGAGGGGCACCGGGGAGCTGTTTTTT CAWSVRRRGTGELFF
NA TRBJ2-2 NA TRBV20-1 TGCAGCGCTAGTGAGTCTAGCCGAAAGAGGGAGCTGTTTTTT CSASESSRKRELFF
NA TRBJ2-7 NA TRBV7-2 TGCGCCAGCAGCTTGAAAGGAGCCCCGGACGAGCAGTACTTC CASSLKGAPDEQYF